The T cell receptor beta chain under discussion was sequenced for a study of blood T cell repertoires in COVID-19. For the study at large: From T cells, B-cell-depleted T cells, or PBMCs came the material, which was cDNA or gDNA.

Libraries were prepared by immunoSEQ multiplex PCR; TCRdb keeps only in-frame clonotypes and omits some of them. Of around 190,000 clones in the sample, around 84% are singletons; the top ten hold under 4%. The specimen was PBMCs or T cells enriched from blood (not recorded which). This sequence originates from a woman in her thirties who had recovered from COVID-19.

The CDR3 protein is CASSYSRGEFVGDEQYF. In DNA form, the CDR3 reads TGTGCCAGCAGCTATAGCCGGGGGGAGTTCGTAGGGGACGAGCAGTACTTC. V usage is TRBV11-3 and J usage is TRBJ2-7, with 7 bases fitting TRBD2. The CDR3 runs 17 residues. Losses at the gene ends were 4 bases for V and 5 bases for J; bases not matched to a gene: 17. Germline V gene sequence: CDR1 SGHNT, CDR2 YENEEA.